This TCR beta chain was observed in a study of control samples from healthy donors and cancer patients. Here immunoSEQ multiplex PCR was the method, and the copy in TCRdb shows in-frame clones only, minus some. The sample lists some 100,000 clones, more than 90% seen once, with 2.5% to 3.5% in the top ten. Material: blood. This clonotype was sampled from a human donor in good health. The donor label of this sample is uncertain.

The CDR3 sequence: CASSYGTGGEAFF. DNA of the CDR3: TGCGCCAGCAGCTACGGGACGGGGGGTGAAGCTTTCTTT. V is TRBV5-1 and J is TRBJ1-1; perhaps TRBD1 as D (5 bases). This CDR3 is 13 amino acids long. The germline V gene encodes CDR1 SGHRS and CDR2 YFSETQ. V was trimmed by 3 bases and J by 7 bases, leaving 13 bases between them. The entire variable domain, with the rest obtained from reference TRBV5-1 and TRBJ1-1, is as follows: KAGVTQTPRYLIKTRGQQVTLSCSPISGHRSVSWYQQTPGQGLQFLFEYFSETQRNKGNFPGRFSGRQFSNSRSEMNVSTLELGDSALYLCASSYGTGGEAFFGQGTRLTVV.